Listed below are T cell receptor beta chains from one sample, sequenced in a study of cytomegalovirus exposure and HLA in healthy donors. Generated by immunoSEQ multiplex PCR, the TCRdb table keeps only in-frame clones and is missing some. This table holds about 180,000 clones, roughly 80% found once. Sequenced material: PBMCs. These receptors were obtained from a young man in good health and CMV-seronegative. The CDR3 runs from the conserved cysteine through the conserved F or W.

V	CDR3
TRBV9	CASSVEQANSPLHF
TRBV2	CASSEVRSNQPQHF
TRBV6-4	CASSDGVEAFF
TRBV4-3	CASSQGNRGTNTGELFF
TRBV7-9	CSSSPGPGSHEKLFF
TRBV5-1	CASSPGGDTQYF
TRBV6-5	CASSYSRSEFAPRAFF
TRBV7-8	CASSSVGQGGSGGYTF
TRBV15	CATSNTPGTGVLQYF
TRBV5-1	CASTPRGLAGPSSYEQYF
TRBV5-1	CASSLRGGGSAETQYF
TRBV29-1	CSVADPRGTDTQYF
TRBV6-5	CASHPGGRGSDEQYF
TRBV7-9	CASSFSGVYEQYF
TRBV19	CASSIDQDRDYGYTF
TRBV5-1	CASSLRSGQGSYEQYF
TRBV5-1	CASSYGTGGADGYTF
TRBV6-5	CASRAGNYGYTF
TRBV28	CASSPGSNVPYGYTF
TRBV7-7	CASTTGMAGELFF
TRBV4-3	CASRRQGNTEAFF
TRBV5-8	CASSKSGTYTYEQYF
TRBV9	CASSVSGIAGELFF